The rows below give T cell receptor beta chains drawn from one sample of a study of patients and donors after allogeneic stem cell transplantation. Each CDR3 protein gets one entry after TCRdb re-called the RT-PCR reads with MiXCR. The sample holds roughly 880,000 distinct CDR3 sequences, 18% seen once. What was sequenced was blood, either unsorted or a sorted T cell fraction (not recorded which). These TCRs come from a human donor who was either an allogeneic HSCT recipient or a stem cell or donor lymphocyte infusion donor (not recorded which). It is not recorded whose cells these are; they may come from a transplant donor. Each CDR3 is given with its conserved first and last residue. The order of the fields is CDR3 protein, CDR3 DNA, J gene, clone size, D gene, V gene. A D gene is named only where the DNA matches it firmly. Rows may omit the clone size; those that give it use once, few, many or a size class.

CDR3aa: CSVGIGGGADTQYF; CDR3nt: TGCAGCGTGGGGATTGGGGGGGGTGCAGATACGCAGTATTTT; j_gene: TRBJ2-3; abundance: .; d_gene: TRBD2; v_gene: TRBV29-1
CDR3aa: CASASGRAGHEQFF; CDR3nt: TGTGCCTCAGCTAGCGGGAGGGCCGGGCATGAGCAGTTCTTC; j_gene: TRBJ2-1; abundance: few; d_gene: TRBD2; v_gene: TRBV30
CDR3aa: CASSRQEGGNTIYF; CDR3nt: TGTGCCAGCTCACGGCAGGAGGGTGGAAACACCATATATTTT; j_gene: TRBJ1-3; abundance: few; d_gene: .; v_gene: TRBV18
CDR3aa: CASTQGGGYNEQFF; CDR3nt: TGTGCCAGCACCCAGGGGGGGGGCTACAATGAGCAGTTCTTC; j_gene: TRBJ2-1; abundance: .; d_gene: .; v_gene: TRBV9
CDR3aa: CATSDTRVSSYNEQFF; CDR3nt: TGTGCCACCAGTGATACCCGGGTTTCGTCCTACAATGAGCAGTTCTTC; j_gene: TRBJ2-1; abundance: few; d_gene: .; v_gene: TRBV24-1
CDR3aa: CASSTPTVNYGYTF; CDR3nt: TGTGCCAGCAGTACCCCGACAGTTAACTATGGCTACACCTTC; j_gene: TRBJ1-2; abundance: few; d_gene: .; v_gene: TRBV28
CDR3aa: CSVGARGGEQYF; CDR3nt: TGCAGCGTTGGTGCCAGGGGGGGCGAGCAGTACTTC; j_gene: TRBJ2-7; abundance: .; d_gene: .; v_gene: TRBV29-1
CDR3aa: CASSLPGREGKNIQYF; CDR3nt: TGTGCCAGCAGCCTCCCTGGACGGGAGGGCAAAAACATTCAGTACTTC; j_gene: TRBJ2-4; abundance: .; d_gene: TRBD2; v_gene: TRBV7-3
CDR3aa: CASASGRVQDTQYF; CDR3nt: TGCGCCAGCGCTAGCGGGAGGGTCCAAGATACGCAGTATTTT; j_gene: TRBJ2-3; abundance: few; d_gene: TRBD2; v_gene: TRBV5-1
CDR3aa: CASTLGRSSYNEQFF; CDR3nt: TGCGCCAGTACCCTCGGCAGAAGCTCCTACAATGAGCAGTTCTTC; j_gene: TRBJ2-1; abundance: few; d_gene: .; v_gene: TRBV5-1
CDR3aa: CASCSGLHEQFF; CDR3nt: TGTGCCAGCTGCTCCGGACTTCACGAGCAGTTCTTC; j_gene: TRBJ2-1; abundance: .; d_gene: .; v_gene: TRBV2
CDR3aa: CASSLYQGPFNEKLFF; CDR3nt: TGTGCCAGCAGCTTATACCAGGGGCCCTTCAATGAAAAACTGTTTTTT; j_gene: TRBJ1-4; abundance: few; d_gene: .; v_gene: TRBV7-6
CDR3aa: CASSQVLREVLPSF; CDR3nt: TGCGCCAGCAGCCAAGTACTTCGGGAGGTCCTCCCGAGCTTC; j_gene: TRBJ2-1; abundance: .; d_gene: TRBD2; v_gene: TRBV4-1
CDR3aa: CASTNTRGYRYNEQFF; CDR3nt: TGTGCCAGCACAAACACCAGAGGGTATCGCTACAATGAGCAGTTCTTC; j_gene: TRBJ2-1; abundance: few; d_gene: .; v_gene: TRBV6-1
CDR3aa: CASGPGPSTDTQYF; CDR3nt: TGTGCCAGCGGCCCTGGACCGAGCACAGATACGCAGTATTTT; j_gene: TRBJ2-3; abundance: few; d_gene: .; v_gene: TRBV6-1
CDR3aa: CASSLVRGSNTEAFF; CDR3nt: TGTGCCAGCAGCTTAGTACGGGGCTCGAACACTGAAGCTTTCTTT; j_gene: TRBJ1-1; abundance: .; d_gene: .; v_gene: TRBV7-9
CDR3aa: CASSPSGGRTLYGYTF; CDR3nt: TGTGCCAGCAGCCCCTCGGGGGGGAGGACGCTCTATGGCTACACCTTC; j_gene: TRBJ1-2; abundance: few; d_gene: .; v_gene: TRBV7-9
CDR3aa: CASSQVVSRHPNTGELFF; CDR3nt: TGCGCCAGCAGCCAAGTGGTTTCCAGGCACCCGAACACCGGGGAGCTGTTTTTT; j_gene: TRBJ2-2; abundance: .; d_gene: .; v_gene: TRBV4-1
CDR3aa: CASSSPRTSGRVTGELFF; CDR3nt: TGTGCCAGCAGCTCCCCGAGGACTAGCGGGAGAGTCACCGGGGAGCTGTTTTTT; j_gene: TRBJ2-2; abundance: .; d_gene: TRBD2; v_gene: TRBV11-2
CDR3aa: CASSFKVTGGFFYGYTF; CDR3nt: TGTGCCAGCAGTTTTAAGGTGACAGGGGGATTTTTTTATGGCTACACCTTC; j_gene: TRBJ1-2; abundance: many; d_gene: TRBD1; v_gene: TRBV12-3/TRBV12-4
CDR3aa: CASSVATSGEQYF; CDR3nt: TGTGCCAGCAGCGTAGCTACTAGCGGCGAGCAGTACTTC; j_gene: TRBJ2-7; abundance: .; d_gene: TRBD2; v_gene: TRBV9